This entry is about one TCR beta chain. Its target is not known. This record comes from a study of identical twins. Study-wide results and limits: Instead of following the same donors, the conclusions were based on cross-sectional statistical analysis. Twin sharing of out-of-frame TCR alpha was underestimated by models in monozygotic pairs.

TCRdb re-analysed the 5' RACE reads in MiXCR, keeping a single row per CDR3 protein. Counted here are 1.5 million to 2 million distinct CDR3 sequences, roughly a third occurring once; the ten biggest clones make up around 0.3%. Per the germline V gene, CDR1 is SGDLS and CDR2 is YYNGEE. Trimming took 4 bases from V and 1 from J; bases not matched to a gene: 9. The CDR3 runs to 18 residues. The sequence came from a newborn girl in good health. The chain links TRBV9 to TRBJ2-3; 13 bases are a match to TRBD2. Sequencing input: cord blood. In DNA, the CDR3 is TGTGCCAGCAGCATCGGACTAGCGGGAGTAGTTGGCACAGATACGCAGTATTTT. Protein product: CASSIGLAGVVGTDTQYF. Together with reference TRBV9 and TRBJ2-3, the CDR3 gives the full variable domain: DSGVTQTPKHLITATGQRVTLRCSPRSGDLSVYWYQQSLDQGLQFLIQYYNGEERAKGNILERFSAQQFPDLHSELNLSSLELGDSALYFCASSIGLAGVVGTDTQYFGPGTRLTVL.